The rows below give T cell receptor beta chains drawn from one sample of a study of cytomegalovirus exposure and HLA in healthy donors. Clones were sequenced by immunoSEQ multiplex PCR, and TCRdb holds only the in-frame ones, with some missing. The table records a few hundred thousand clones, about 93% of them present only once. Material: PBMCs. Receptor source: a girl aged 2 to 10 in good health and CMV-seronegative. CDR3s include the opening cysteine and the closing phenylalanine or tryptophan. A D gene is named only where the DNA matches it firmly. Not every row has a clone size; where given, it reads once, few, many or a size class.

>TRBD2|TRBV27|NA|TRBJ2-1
TGTGCCAGCACCAACCTCGGGGGGTCTCTATACAATGAGCAGTTCTTC
CASTNLGGSLYNEQFF
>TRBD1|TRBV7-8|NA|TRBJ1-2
TGTGCCAGCAGCTTTGGACAGGGAAGTTTTGGCTACACCTTC
CASSFGQGSFGYTF
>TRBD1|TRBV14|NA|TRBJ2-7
TGTGCCAGCAGCCACTTAGGGACAGGGGGCGAGCAGTACTTC
CASSHLGTGGEQYF
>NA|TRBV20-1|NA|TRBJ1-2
TGCAGTGCTAGTGGAGGGCCGGGCTACACCTTC
CSASGGPGYTF
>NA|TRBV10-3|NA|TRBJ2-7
TGTGCCATCAGTGAGTCGATGGACAGAGATAAAAGGGCGTACTTC
CAISESMDRDKRAYF
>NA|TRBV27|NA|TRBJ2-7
TGTGCCAGCAGTTACCAGGGGCCCCCTTCCTTATACGAGCAGTACTTC
CASSYQGPPSLYEQYF
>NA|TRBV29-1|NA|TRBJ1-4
TGCAGCGTTCGGGATGAAAAACTGTTTTTT
CSVRDEKLFF
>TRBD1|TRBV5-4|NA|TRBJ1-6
TGTGCCAGCAGCATGAGACAGGGGGGGAGTTCACCCCTCCACTTT
CASSMRQGGSSPLHF
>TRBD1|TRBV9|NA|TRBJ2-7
TGTGCCAGCAGCGCCCCAACAGGGGACGAGCAGTACTTC
CASSAPTGDEQYF
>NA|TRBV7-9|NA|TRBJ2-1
TGTGCCAAGGGAGGGGGAGCTTCTTACAATGAGCAGTTCTTC
CAKGGGASYNEQFF
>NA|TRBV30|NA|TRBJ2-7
TGTGCCTGGAGTTTTGGTGGGAGCGGTCAGGACGAGCAGTACTTC
CAWSFGGSGQDEQYF
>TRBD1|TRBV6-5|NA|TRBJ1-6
TGTGCCAGCAGTCAAGACAGGGACAATTCACCCCTCCACTTT
CASSQDRDNSPLHF
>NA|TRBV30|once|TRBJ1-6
TGTGCCTGGGGTAACACTGCAGGATTGGGTTCACCCCTCCACTTT
CAWGNTAGLGSPLHF
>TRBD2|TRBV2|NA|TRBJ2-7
TGTGCCAGCAGTGAGCTAGCGGGTACCAGCTCCTACGAGCAGTACTTC
CASSELAGTSSYEQYF
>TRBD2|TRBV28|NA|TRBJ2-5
TGTGCCAGCAGTTCATCCGGGCTAGCGGGGCTACAAGAGACCCAGTACTTC
CASSSSGLAGLQETQYF
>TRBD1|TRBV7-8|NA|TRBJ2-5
TGTGCCAGCAGCTCCCCCCGGGGTCCAGGGGGCGCTGGTCAAGAGACCCAGTACTTC
CASSSPRGPGGAGQETQYF
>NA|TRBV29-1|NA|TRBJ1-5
TGCAGCCCGGGGTGGGATCAGCCCCAGCATTTT
CSPGWDQPQHF
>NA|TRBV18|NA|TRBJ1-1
TGTGCCAGCTCCCCCGGGGGATTGAACACTGAAGCTTTCTTT
CASSPGGLNTEAFF
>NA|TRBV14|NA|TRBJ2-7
TGTGCCAGCAGCCAAGGGAGGGCGGGCGAGCAGTACTTC
CASSQGRAGEQYF
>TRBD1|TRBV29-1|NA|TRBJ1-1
TGCAGCGCTTACAGGGGGATGTTGACTGAAGCTTTCTTT
CSAYRGMLTEAFF
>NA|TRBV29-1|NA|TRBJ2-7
TGCAGCGTTGAAATGGGCAGCCCAACCTACGAGCAGTACTTC
CSVEMGSPTYEQYF
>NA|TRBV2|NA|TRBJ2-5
TGTGCCAGCAGTGACCTAGCAAAAGAGACCCAGTACTTC
CASSDLAKETQYF
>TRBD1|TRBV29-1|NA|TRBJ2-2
TGCAGCGTCCAGGGGGCGCGAAGCGGGGAGCTGTTTTTT
CSVQGARSGELFF
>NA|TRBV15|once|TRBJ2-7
TGTGCCACCAGCAGAGATCTGCGGGACCACGAGCAGTACTTC
CATSRDLRDHEQYF
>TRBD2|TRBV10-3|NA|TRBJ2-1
TGTGCCATCAGTATCACTAGCGGGTTCTCCTACAATGAGCAGTTCTTC
CAISITSGFSYNEQFF